This TCR beta chain came from a study of identifying expanded T cells in peripheral blood. Overall study results and limits: Approximately two-week clone count variance significantly increased as total template count grew. Over about two and four weeks, about 15 and 19 clones changed, versus approximately 1.1 between replicates.

Germline lookup yields CDR1 SQVTM and CDR2 ANQGSEA. The CDR3 totals 15 residues. V gave up 7 bases and J gave up 3 bases, with 19 bases separating them. This clone was seen a single time. Its antigen remains unidentified. Collection occurred without any documented infections or immune events in donors. Profiling relied on immunoSEQ multiplex PCR, and the TCRdb table lists in-frame clones only, not all of them. The table records some 120,000 clones, 84% of them present only once. Sequencing was performed on blood. The TCR comes from a person aged 18 to 70 in good health. V usage is TRBV29-1 and J usage is TRBJ2-1; D might be TRBD1 or TRBD2, each matching 5 bases. As DNA, the CDR3 is TGCAGCGCCCGGGGCACCGGGGTGGACTACAATGAGCAGTTCTTC. Translating gives CSARGTGVDYNEQFF.